A single T cell receptor beta chain is shown here with its context. The sample is drawn from a study of blood T cell repertoires in COVID-19. Clones were sequenced by immunoSEQ multiplex PCR, and TCRdb holds only the in-frame ones, with some missing. The data show about 40,000 clones, 70% to 90% seen once. The J segment lost 4 bases and the V segment lost 1 base, leaving 4 bases of the junction unmatched. This CDR3 spans 15 amino acids. Sequenced: peripheral blood. The V gene is TRBV5-3, the J gene TRBJ2-7; 11 bases line up with TRBD1. TRBV5-3 is labeled an ORF, and its function is uncertain. The sequence was obtained from a man in his sixties with active COVID-19. The DNA of the CDR3 is TGTGCCAGAAGCTTGTGGGACAGGGGGGGGTACGAGCAGTACTTC. Its protein is CARSLWDRGGYEQYF.